This T cell receptor beta chain was identified during a study of regulatory T cells in long-lasting Graves disease. TCR beta libraries were built with iRepertoire HTBI primers and Arm-PCR of CDR3 regions. Using its own MiXCR run on the multiplex PCR reads, TCRdb lists one record per CDR3 protein. The table has about 440,000 distinct CDR3 sequences, over 15% seen once. Time point in this sample: newly diagnosed GD, antithyroid drugs for less than 3 months. Researchers made the TCR library from RNA that was extracted from PBMCs. Regarding this clonotype: Germline is not matched at one junction end, which may reflect a read error.

The germline V gene encodes CDR1 SEHNR and CDR2 FQNEAQ (reference sequence). The CDR3 has 15 residues. These data are also associated with another study on T cells in Graves' hyperthyroidism and ophthalmopathy.

The starting material was peripheral blood mononuclear cells (PBMCs), obtained at new diagnosis, from a patient treated with antithyroid drugs. This receptor was obtained from a woman under 30 with Graves disease. The chain joins TRBV7-9 to TRBJ2-1; D unclear. CDR3 protein: CVSSVVTQRGNEQFF. CDR3 coding DNA: TGTGTCAGCAGTGTGGTGACCCAACGAGGAAATGAGCAGTTCTTC.